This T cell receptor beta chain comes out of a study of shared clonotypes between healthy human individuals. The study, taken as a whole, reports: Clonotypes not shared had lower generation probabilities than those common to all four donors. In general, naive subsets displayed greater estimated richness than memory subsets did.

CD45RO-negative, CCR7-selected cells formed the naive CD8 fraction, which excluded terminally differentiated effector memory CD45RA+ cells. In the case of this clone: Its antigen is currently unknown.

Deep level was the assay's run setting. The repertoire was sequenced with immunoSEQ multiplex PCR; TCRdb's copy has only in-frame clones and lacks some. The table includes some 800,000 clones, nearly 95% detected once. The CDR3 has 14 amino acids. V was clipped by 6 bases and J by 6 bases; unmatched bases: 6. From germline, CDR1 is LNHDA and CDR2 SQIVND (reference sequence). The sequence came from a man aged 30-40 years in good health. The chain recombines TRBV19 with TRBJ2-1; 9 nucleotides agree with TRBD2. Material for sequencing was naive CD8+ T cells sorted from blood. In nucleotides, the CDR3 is TGTGCCAGTAGCTGGCGGGAGGGCCTCAATGAGCAGTTCTTC. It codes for CASSWREGLNEQFF. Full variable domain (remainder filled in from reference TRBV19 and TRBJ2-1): DGGITQSPKYLFRKEGQNVTLSCEQNLNHDAMYWYRQDPGQGLRLIYYSQIVNDFQKGDIAEGYSVSREKKESFPLTVTSAQKNPTAFYLCASSWREGLNEQFFGPGTRLTVL.